This note documents a single TCR beta chain sequence. Its antigen is currently unknown. Antigen-specific CD4+ T cell clonotypes were called by their expansion after viral peptide-pool culture in ViraFEST. An approximately 10-day culture period preceded the isolation of CD4+ T cells. People in the vaccine group had not been infected with SARS-CoV-2 before, and their nucleocapsid antibodies were negative. Half-medium replacement with IL-2 medium occurred on days 3 and 7. TCRdb keeps only in-frame clones here, not all; method: immunoSEQ multiplex PCR. The data contain about 23,000 clones, 74% of them singletons. The data were taken from a study of vaccination effects on CD4 cells after COVID-19. The V and J ends lost 3 bases and 4 bases, in that order; junction bases with no gene match: 3. The CDR3 length is 15 residues. From germline, CDR1 is MGHRA and CDR2 YSYEKL.

The source is a human donor who received a COVID-19 vaccine. The rearrangement uses TRBV4-1 and TRBJ1-1, with 12 nucleotides matching TRBD1. This sample comprised CD4+ T cells from PBMCs cultured with SARS-CoV-2 spike peptides, obtained before COVID-19 vaccination. CDR3 residues: CASSQGQGAITEAFF. CDR3 coding DNA: TGCGCCAGCAGCCAGGGACAGGGGGCGATCACTGAAGCTTTCTTT.